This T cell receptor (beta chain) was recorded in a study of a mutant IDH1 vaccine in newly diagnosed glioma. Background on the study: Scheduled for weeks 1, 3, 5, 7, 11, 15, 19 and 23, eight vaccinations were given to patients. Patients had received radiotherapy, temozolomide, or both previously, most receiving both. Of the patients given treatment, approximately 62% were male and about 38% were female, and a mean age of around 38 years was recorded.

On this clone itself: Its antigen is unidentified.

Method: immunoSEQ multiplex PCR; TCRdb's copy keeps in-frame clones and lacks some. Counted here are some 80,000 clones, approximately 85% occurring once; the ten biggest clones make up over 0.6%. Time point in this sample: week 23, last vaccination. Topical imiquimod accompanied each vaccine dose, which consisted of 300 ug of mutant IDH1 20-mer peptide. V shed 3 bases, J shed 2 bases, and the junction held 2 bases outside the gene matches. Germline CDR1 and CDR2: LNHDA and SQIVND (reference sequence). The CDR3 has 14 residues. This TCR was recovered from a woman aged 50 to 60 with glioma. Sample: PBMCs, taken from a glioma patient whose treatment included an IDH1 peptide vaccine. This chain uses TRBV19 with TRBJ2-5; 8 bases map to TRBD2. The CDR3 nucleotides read TGTGCCAGTAGTATCGGGGGGGGTCAAGAGACCCAGTACTTC. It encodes CASSIGGGQETQYF.